The 22 T cell receptor beta chains reported below all come from one sample, sequenced in a study of CD4+ T cells in melanoma. The table came from immunoSEQ multiplex PCR; TCRdb's copy has only in-frame clones and leaves some out. The sample gives approximately 20,000 clones, approximately 80% of which show up once; approximately 4% is in the top ten. The sample consisted of cells from a culture (not recorded whether cultured in vitro). The source is a human donor with melanoma.

The V gene is TRBV10-3, the J gene TRBJ1-5; 9 positions agree with TRBD1. This CDR3 is 15 amino acids long. Losses at the gene ends were 5 bases for V and 7 bases for J; bases not matched to a gene: 9. From germline, CDR1 is ENHRY and CDR2 SYGVKD. CDR3 nucleotides: TGTGCCATCAGTAAGACAGGGGGAGTTTTCCAGCCCCAGCATTTT. This translates into CAISKTGGVFQPQHF.

The V call is TRBV6-1, the J call TRBJ1-1; D is uncertain. This CDR3 comprises 13 residues. Deletions cut 10 bases from V and 0 bases from J, with 12 bases between. Germline lookup yields CDR1 MNHNS and CDR2 SASEGT. CDR3 sequence reads: CATASGLNTEAFF. CDR3 sequence (DNA): TGTGCCACCGCCTCGGGCCTGAACACTGAAGCTTTCTTT.

The rearrangement uses TRBV10-2 and TRBJ1-5; D may be TRBD1 (5 bases). V gave up 4 bases and J gave up 10 bases, with 17 bases separating them. There are 14 residues in the CDR3. Looked up from germline, CDR1 is WSHSY and CDR2 is SAAADI. As DNA, the CDR3 is TGCGCCAGCAGTGTTTCAGGGTTTGAGCGCCCCCAGCATTTT. Protein: CASSVSGFERPQHF.

The chain links TRBV5-1 to TRBJ2-5, with 11 bases identical to TRBD2. Germline-derived CDR1 and CDR2 are SGHRS and YFSETQ. The CDR3 is made up of 15 amino acids. V was clipped by 5 bases and J by 2 bases; unmatched bases: 5. CDR3 coding DNA: TGCGCCAGCAGTATCACTAGCGGGGGACAAGAGACCCAGTACTTC. Translation gives CASSITSGGQETQYF.

Only one count was recorded for this clone. The chain carries TRBV18 and TRBJ1-5, with D hard to call. The V end lost 3 bases, the J end lost 5 bases, and 17 bases lay between the germline ends. CDR1 and CDR2 from the germline V gene are KGHSH and LQKENI. The CDR3 covers 16 residues. DNA for the CDR3: TGTGCCAGCTCACCGGGCAGGAAGGAGGGAGATCAGCCCCAGCATTTT. Amino acids: CASSPGRKEGDQPQHF.

The gene calls are TRBV6-6 and TRBJ2-7, with a tentative D call TRBD1 (5 bases). Trimming shortened V by 0 bases and J by 5 bases, and 14 bases separated the two germline ends. The CDR3 runs to 15 residues. Germline V gene sequence: CDR1 MNHNY, CDR2 SVGAGI (reference sequence). The CDR3 region has the DNA TGTGCCAGCAGTTACTCGGACATAAGGAGCCACGAGCAGTACTTC. Its protein product is CASSYSDIRSHEQYF.

This clone has a handful of counts. The genes are TRBV11-3 and TRBJ2-2; maybe TRBD2 (5 bases). From germline, CDR1 is SGHNT and CDR2 YENEEA. With 1 base removed from V and 7 bases from J, the gap between germline ends came to 10 bases. This CDR3 spans 14 amino acids. The CDR3 here is CASSLGAGIGELFF. The CDR3 region has the DNA TGTGCCAGCAGCTTAGGAGCCGGGATCGGGGAGCTGTTTTTT.

The rearrangement links TRBV30 to TRBJ1-2; the match to TRBD1 covers 7 bases. J lost 8 bases, V lost 6 bases, and 15 bases had no gene match. From germline, CDR1 is GTSNPN and CDR2 SVGIG (reference sequence). The CDR3 length is 14 residues. The CDR3 sequence: CACGGGRTVWGYTF. In nucleotides, the CDR3 is TGTGCCTGCGGAGGGGGCCGGACCGTATGGGGCTACACCTTC.

The V and J genes are TRBV5-1 and TRBJ2-5, with D perhaps being TRBD1 or TRBD2 (5 bases each). Germline assignment: CDR1 SGHRS and CDR2 YFSETQ. Trimming shortened V by 7 bases and J by 5 bases, and 9 bases separated the two germline ends. This CDR3 has 11 amino acids. The CDR3 DNA is TGCGCCAGCGCTGAGGGGGAGACCCAGTACTTC. Protein sequence: CASAEGETQYF.

The J gene is TRBJ2-3, the V gene TRBV6-5; 11 bases agree with TRBD1. This CDR3 spans 15 amino acids. Losses at the gene ends were 6 bases for V and 5 bases for J; bases not matched to a gene: 7. CDR1 is MNHEY, CDR2 SVGAGI, per germline. The CDR3 region has the DNA TGTGCCAGCAGCCCGGACAGGGGGCGAGGAGATACGCAGTATTTT. It is translated as CASSPDRGRGDTQYF.

The V gene is TRBV9, the J gene TRBJ2-3, with 8 nucleotides matching TRBD1. CDR1 is SGDLS and CDR2 is YYNGEE in the germline V gene. This CDR3 has 15 residues. The V segment lost 2 bases and the J segment 1 base; nucleotides outside the gene matches: 3. The CDR3 region is CASSVTGVGTDTQYF. CDR3 bases: TGTGCCAGCAGCGTGACAGGGGTGGGCACAGATACGCAGTATTTT.

The chain couples TRBV6-5 to TRBJ2-1; D perhaps matches TRBD2 (5 bases). Germline V gene lookup returns CDR1 MNHEY and CDR2 SVGAGI. The V end lost 0 bases, the J end lost 8 bases, and 11 bases lay between the germline ends. CDR3 length: 14 amino acids. DNA for the CDR3: TGTGCCAGCAGTTACTCTTCCGTTAGCGATGAGCAGTTCTTC. This translates into CASSYSSVSDEQFF.

The chain uses TRBV7-3 and TRBJ2-1, with 10 bases identical to TRBD2. V trimming: 2 bases; J trimming: 9 bases; junction bases outside the gene matches: 10. The CDR3 contains 16 residues. Germline assignment: CDR1 SGHTA and CDR2 FQGTGA. CDR3 nucleotide sequence: TGTGCCAGCAGCTTAGCCTCTAGCGGGGGAATAGGTGAGCAGTTCTTC. Its protein product is CASSLASSGGIGEQFF.

This clone has just one count. J is TRBJ2-7 and V is TRBV6-6, with TRBD1 matching over 8 bases. The length of the CDR3 is 15 residues. V lost 4 bases and J lost 2; bases outside the gene matches: 7. Germline V lookup: CDR1 MNHNY, CDR2 SVGAGI (reference sequence). The CDR3 DNA reads as TGTGCCAGCAGTTGGAACGGGACAGGAACCTACGAGCAGTACTTC. Translating gives CASSWNGTGTYEQYF.

The chain couples TRBV2 to TRBJ2-1; no clear D gene. The germline gives CDR1 SNHLY, CDR2 FYNNEI. The CDR3 runs 13 residues. Trimming pared 2 bases from V and 4 bases from J, leaving 6 bases between. The CDR3 DNA reads TGTGCCAGCAGTGAACGCCGGTACAATGAGCAGTTCTTC. It yields the protein CASSERRYNEQFF.

This chain links TRBV20-1 with TRBJ1-2, with TRBD1 identical over 7 bases. Germline lookup yields CDR1 DFQATT and CDR2 SNEGSKA (reference sequence). Trimming removed 6 bases from V and 6 bases from J; junction bases left unmatched: 4. This CDR3 has 11 amino acids. The CDR3 here is CSAPDRDGYTF. For the CDR3, the DNA is TGCAGTGCCCCCGACAGGGATGGCTACACCTTC.

The chain carries TRBV29-1 and TRBJ2-5, with D maybe TRBD2 (6 bases). With 4 bases removed from V and 5 bases from J, the gap between germline ends came to 11 bases. The length of the CDR3 is 12 residues. Looked up from germline, CDR1 is SQVTM and CDR2 is ANQGSEA. The CDR3 reads CSVVGGSETQYF. The CDR3, as DNA: TGCAGCGTTGTGGGGGGTAGTGAGACCCAGTACTTC.

The rearrangement joins TRBV18 to TRBJ2-3, with 7 positions matching TRBD2. The CDR3 spans 16 residues. V trimming: 0 bases; J trimming: 8 bases; junction bases outside the gene matches: 11. CDR1 and CDR2 from the germline V gene are KGHSH and LQKENI. The CDR3 loop reads CASSPPAGVKHGTQYF. CDR3 nucleotides: TGTGCCAGCTCACCACCGGCGGGGGTGAAGCATGGTACGCAGTATTTT.

This clone has just a few counts. The rearrangement links TRBV5-1 to TRBJ2-7, with 7 positions matching TRBD1. Germline V CDR1 and CDR2: SGHRS, YFSETQ. The CDR3 is 14 residues long. Trimming took 3 bases from V and 5 from J; bases not matched to a gene: 8. The CDR3: CASSSGQRYNEQYF. The CDR3, as DNA: TGCGCCAGCAGCTCGGGACAGAGATATAACGAGCAGTACTTC. Together with reference TRBV5-1 and TRBJ2-7, the CDR3 gives the full variable domain: KAGVTQTPRYLIKTRGQQVTLSCSPISGHRSVSWYQQTPGQGLQFLFEYFSETQRNKGNFPGRFSGRQFSNSRSEMNVSTLELGDSALYLCASSSGQRYNEQYFGPGTRLTVT.

The rearrangement uses TRBV2 and TRBJ2-5, with D perhaps matching TRBD1 or TRBD2 (6 bases each). The ends were cut back, 7 bases at V and 4 bases at J, with 10 bases in the middle. Germline V gene lookup returns CDR1 SNHLY and CDR2 FYNNEI. This CDR3 comprises 12 residues. CDR3 sequence (DNA): TGTGCCAGCAATGGGGGGCGAGAGACCCAGTACTTC. Protein: CASNGGRETQYF.

This clone appeared a single time. The rearrangement uses TRBV6-6 and TRBJ1-5; D perhaps matches TRBD1 (6 bases). Germline CDR1 is MNHNY and CDR2 is SVGAGI (reference sequence). The CDR3 covers 14 residues. V lost 7 bases and J 2 bases, leaving 12 bases between the germline ends. The CDR3 is CASIGGFGNQPQHF. The CDR3 DNA sequence: TGTGCCAGCATTGGGGGCTTTGGCAATCAGCCCCAGCATTTT.

The chain uses TRBV11-2 and TRBJ2-3; 9 bases align to TRBD1. The CDR3 is 15 amino acids. Germline V gives CDR1 SGHAT, CDR2 FQNNGV. The J segment lost 2 bases and the V segment lost 1 base, leaving 1 base of the junction unmatched. The chain's CDR3 is CASSLGDRDTDTQYF. The DNA of the CDR3 is TGTGCCAGCAGCTTAGGGGACAGGGACACAGATACGCAGTATTTT.